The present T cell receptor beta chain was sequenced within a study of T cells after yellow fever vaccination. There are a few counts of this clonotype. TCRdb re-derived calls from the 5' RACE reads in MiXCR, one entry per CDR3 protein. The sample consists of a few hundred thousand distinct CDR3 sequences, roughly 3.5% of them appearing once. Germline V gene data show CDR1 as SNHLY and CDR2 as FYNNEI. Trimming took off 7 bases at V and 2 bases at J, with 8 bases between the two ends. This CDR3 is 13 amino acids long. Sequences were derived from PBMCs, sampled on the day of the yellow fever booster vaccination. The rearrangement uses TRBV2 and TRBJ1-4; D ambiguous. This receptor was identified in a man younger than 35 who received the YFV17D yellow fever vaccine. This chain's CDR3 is CASIRATNEKLFF. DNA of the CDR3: TGTGCCAGCATCCGGGCCACTAATGAAAAACTGTTTTTT.